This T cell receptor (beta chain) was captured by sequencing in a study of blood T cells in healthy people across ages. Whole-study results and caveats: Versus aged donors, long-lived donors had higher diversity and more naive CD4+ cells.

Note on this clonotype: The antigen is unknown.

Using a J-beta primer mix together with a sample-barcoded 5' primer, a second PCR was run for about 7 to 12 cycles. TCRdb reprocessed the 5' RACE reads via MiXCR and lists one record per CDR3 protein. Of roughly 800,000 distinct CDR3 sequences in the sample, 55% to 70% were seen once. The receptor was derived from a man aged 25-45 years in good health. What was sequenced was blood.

The CDR3 nucleotides are TGCAGTGCTAGCGAGACAGGGACCTATGGCTACACCTTC. Translated, it gives CSASETGTYGYTF. V is TRBV20-1 and J is TRBJ1-2; the match to TRBD1 covers 7 bases. V shed 3 bases, J shed 4 bases, and the junction held 5 bases outside the gene matches. Germline values: CDR1 DFQATT, CDR2 SNEGSKA (reference sequence). The length of the CDR3 is 13 residues.